This T cell receptor beta chain was retrieved from a study of blood T cell repertoires in COVID-19. For the study at large: Sources were T cells, B-cell-depleted T cells, or PBMCs; the material itself was cDNA or gDNA.

Generated by immunoSEQ multiplex PCR, the TCRdb table keeps only in-frame clones and is missing some. The sample contains approximately 150,000 clones, approximately 91% of which appear only once. The V gene's germline CDR1 is SQVTM and CDR2 ANQGSEA. The CDR3 has 14 residues. Trimming cost V 6 bases and J 9 bases, with 23 bases left between them. Sequencing used peripheral blood. The chain couples TRBV29-1 to TRBJ2-5; D may be TRBD2 (6 bases). This clonotype was obtained from a man aged 70-80 years with acute or convalescent COVID-19. CDR3 coding DNA: TGCAGCGTCGATACCTCCCGCGGGACCGGATCCCAGTACTTC. Translation: CSVDTSRGTGSQYF.